The source of this T cell receptor beta chain is a study of CD8 T cells in Susac syndrome. Study-wide points: TCR sequencing and HLA analysis covered a relatively small number of individuals.

RNA in amounts of about 0.5 to 1 ug was reverse transcribed with random hexamers. TCRdb analysed the immunoSEQ multiplex PCR reads with MiXCR anew, one entry per CDR3 protein. The sample includes around 300,000 distinct CDR3 sequences, about 91% of them seen just once. On this clonotype itself: Antigen: not known.

V shed 5 bases and J shed 3 bases, with 17 bases lying between them. This CDR3 has 15 amino acids. Germline lookup yields CDR1 SGHTA and CDR2 FQGNSA. Sequencing was carried out using CD8+ T cells from PBMCs. The V call is TRBV7-2, the J call TRBJ2-7; maybe TRBD2 (6 bases). The receptor was isolated from a human donor with multiple sclerosis. The CDR3 DNA sequence: TGTGCCAGCAGCGGGTACTCGGGAGAACTCTACGAGCAGTACTTC. Its translation: CASSGYSGELYEQYF.